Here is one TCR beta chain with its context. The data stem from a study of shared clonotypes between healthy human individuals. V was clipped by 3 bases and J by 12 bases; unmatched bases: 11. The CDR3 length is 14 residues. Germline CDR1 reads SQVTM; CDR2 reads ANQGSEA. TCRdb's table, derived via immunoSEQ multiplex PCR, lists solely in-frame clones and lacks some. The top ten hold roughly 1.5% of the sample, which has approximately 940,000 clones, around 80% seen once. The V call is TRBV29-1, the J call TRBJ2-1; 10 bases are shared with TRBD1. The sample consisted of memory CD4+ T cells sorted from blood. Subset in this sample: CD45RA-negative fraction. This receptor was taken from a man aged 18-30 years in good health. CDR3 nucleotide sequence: TGCAGCGTTGAGGGACAGGGGCAACATCGGGGGCAGTTCTTC. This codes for CSVEGQGQHRGQFF.